This T cell receptor beta chain is drawn from a study of blood T cell repertoires in COVID-19 (dated by TCRdb to the early 2020s). Background for the entire study: The collaborator samples originated in the United States, Italy and Spain and spanned the acute and convalescent phases of COVID-19. The samples were drawn from the first 160 participants of the ongoing ImmuneRACE study and from under 1,500 subjects provided by 6 global collaborators. The repertoires were made available in a free public database intended to serve as a resource for research on the immune response to SARS-CoV-2. The material from the prospective study consisted of cDNA or gDNA derived from T cells, B-cell-depleted T cells, or PBMCs. Where HLA class I and class II types were available, the types were taken from metadata supplied by the sample provider, not from assay-based typing. Nearly every sample came with metadata listing a de-identified subject ID, COVID-19 status, age in years and sex. Subjects who had been exposed to COVID-19, were actively infected with it, or had recovered from it provided the deeply sampled blood TCRbeta repertoires that made up the dataset. The research as a whole found: Clinical and demographic metadata were provided uncurated, with the amount varying by source and participant.

Relative to germline, V is 0 bases shorter and J is 0 bases shorter, with 13 bases between their ends. From cysteine to phenylalanine, the CDR3 is 17 amino acids long. The sequence is cut down to CDR3 DNA, 51 bases in frame from base 1. The germline V gene (reference sequence) supplies CDR1 SGHNT and CDR2 YYREEE. The immunoSEQ Assay, a bias-controlled multiplex PCR, was used to amplify TCRbeta CDR3 regions from genomic DNA. On the authors' methods: The number of nucleated cells in each sample was estimated from the amplification of reference gene primers within the assay. Sequence reads were collapsed and filtered to measure the absolute abundance of every unique TCRbeta CDR3 rearrangement. For each sample, productive Simpson clonality was calculated as the square root of Simpson's diversity index over productive rearrangements. TCRdb holds this immuneACCESS table with in-frame rearrangements only. Some clones are missing; in checked studies, unresolved V genes explain under half, and the rest has no known cause. The DNA was the basis for D and trimming; V, J and clone size are from that table. The sample yields fewer than 180,000 clones; around 90% were counted once. 3.5% to 4.5% of the sample belongs to the ten largest clones.

Concerning this clone: The target of this receptor is not known. Base qualities are not recorded, but no much larger clone differs from it by a single base.

Each collaborating institution followed its own protocols to collect whole blood in K2EDTA tubes. For TCRbeta analysis, collaborators shipped samples as frozen whole blood, isolated PBMCs, or DNA extracted from either of those sample types. The origin of this receptor is a woman in her fifties or sixties with active or convalescent COVID-19. The sequence is built from TRBV5-4 and TRBJ2-1; the D region possibly corresponds to TRBD2 (7 bases align). Input material: peripheral blood. The sequenced DNA: TGTGCCAGCAGCTTGGGTCGGGGGGCCTCCTCCTACAATGAGCAGTTCTTC. Its protein is CASSLGRGASSYNEQFF.